This T cell receptor beta chain was retrieved from a study of Ad26.COV2.S vaccination and SARS-CoV-2 variants. The sample's treatment: over 15 received Ad26.COV2.S at low or high dose, single or two shots; about 5 received placebo; per-sample allocation not given. Material that was analyzed had been drawn on day 63 after the first vaccine or placebo injection. Sequenced by immunoSEQ multiplex PCR; TCRdb stores in-frame clones only, minus some. The sample shows around 370,000 clones, roughly 84% of them seen only once. The CDR3 has 14 residues. From germline, CDR1 is KGHDR and CDR2 SFDVKD. Trimming stripped 2 bases from V and 4 bases from J, with 10 bases between.

This chain connects TRBV24-1 to TRBJ1-2; D is uncertain. The sequence was collected from a person between 18 and 59 years old who received the Ad26.COV2.S COVID-19 vaccine or a placebo. This sample comprised peripheral blood, obtained in a trial of Ad26.COV2.S vaccine versus placebo. CDR3 sequence: CATSDSGVGYGYTF. The CDR3 DNA follows: TGTGCCACCAGTGATTCGGGAGTTGGCTATGGCTACACCTTC.